This T cell receptor beta chain was recovered during a study of blood T cell repertoires in COVID-19. Study background: Spain, Italy and the United States supplied samples that represented acute and convalescent COVID-19.

Germline loops: CDR1 SGHTS, CDR2 YDEGEE. The CDR3 runs 15 residues. With 4 bases clipped from V and 2 bases from J, the junction kept 8 bases outside the gene matches. Methods used by the authors: Amplifying reference gene primers gave estimates of nucleated cell counts. Assay: immunoSEQ multiplex PCR; the TCRdb copy retains only in-frame clones and omits some. The V and J calls and clone size come from that table; D and trimming were worked out from the DNA. The table has about 180,000 clones, roughly 83% seen once; the top ten hold over 7.5%. This sequence joins TRBV5-8 and TRBJ2-7; 8 positions agree with TRBD2. This receptor was obtained from a woman aged 25 to 39 who had recovered from COVID-19. Sequenced input: PBMCs or T cells enriched from blood (not recorded which). CDR3 DNA: TGTGCCAGCAGCGACAAAGCGGGAGCCCCCTACGAGCAGTACTTC. It translates to CASSDKAGAPYEQYF. The full variable domain, with the rest looked up from reference TRBV5-8 and TRBJ2-7, is EAGVTQSPTHLIKTRGQQATLRCSPISGHTSVYWYQQALGLGLQFLLWYDEGEERNRGNFPPRFSGRQFPNYSSELNVNALELEDSALYLCASSDKAGAPYEQYFGPGTRLTVT.